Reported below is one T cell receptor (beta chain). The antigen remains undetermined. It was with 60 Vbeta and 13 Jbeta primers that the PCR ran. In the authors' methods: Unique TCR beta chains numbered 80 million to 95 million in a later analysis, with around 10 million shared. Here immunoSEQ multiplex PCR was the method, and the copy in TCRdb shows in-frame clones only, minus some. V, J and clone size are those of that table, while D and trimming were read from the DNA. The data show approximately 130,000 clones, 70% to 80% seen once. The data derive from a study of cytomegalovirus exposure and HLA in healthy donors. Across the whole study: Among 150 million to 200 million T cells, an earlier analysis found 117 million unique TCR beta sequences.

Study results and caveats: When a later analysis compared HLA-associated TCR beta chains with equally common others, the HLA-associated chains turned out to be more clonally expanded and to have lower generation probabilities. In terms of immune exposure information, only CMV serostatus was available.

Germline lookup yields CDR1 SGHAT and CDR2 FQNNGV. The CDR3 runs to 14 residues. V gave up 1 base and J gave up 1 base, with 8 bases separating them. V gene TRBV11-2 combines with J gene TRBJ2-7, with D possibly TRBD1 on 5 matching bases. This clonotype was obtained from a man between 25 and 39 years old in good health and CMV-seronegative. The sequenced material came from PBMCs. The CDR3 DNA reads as TGTGCCAGCAGCTTAGGCCGACAGTCCTACGAGCAGTACTTC. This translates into CASSLGRQSYEQYF.